This is a list of T cell receptor beta chains from one sample in a study of T cells after posttransplantation cyclophosphamide. The protocol was immunoSEQ multiplex PCR, while the TCRdb copy is restricted to in-frame clones and leaves out a portion. The record shows fewer than 40,000 clones for this sample, with no singletons present. Sequencing input: PBMCs. Receptors originate from a woman aged 50 to 65 in good health and a related stem cell transplant donor. CDR3s include the opening cysteine and the closing phenylalanine or tryptophan.

v_gene	j_gene	CDR3aa
TRBV18	TRBJ1-5	CASSPGIDQPQHF
TRBV7-9	TRBJ1-6	CASSPFRGQYNSPLHF
TRBV7-8	TRBJ2-7	CASSLTGHHYEQYF
TRBV30	TRBJ1-6	CAWAQSSYNSPLHF
TRBV7-8	TRBJ2-6	CASSVQGSGANVLTF
TRBV4-1	TRBJ2-4	CASSYPGQKNIQYF
TRBV9	TRBJ2-7	CASSVGQGEQYF
TRBV19	TRBJ2-7	CASSERDRAHEQYF
TRBV5-1	TRBJ1-5	CASSSDGQTNQPQHF
TRBV5-6	TRBJ1-4	CASSHSWRGEKLFF
TRBV28	TRBJ1-5	CASSLLSFTRDRRPSDF
TRBV28	TRBJ2-5	CASSLVSWTGEETQYF
TRBV18	TRBJ2-7	CASSMIFGAPGEQYF
TRBV4-1	TRBJ1-2	CASSQVYRRNGSYGYTF
TRBV19	TRBJ2-1	CASSPRGDEQFF
TRBV27	TRBJ1-1	CASSTGTKNTEAFF
TRBV11-1	TRBJ2-7	CASSPNSYEQYF
TRBV30	TRBJ1-2	CAWSGTGFYGYTF
TRBV19	TRBJ2-1	CASSIATGVSYNEQFF
TRBV11-3	TRBJ2-2	CASSPGQGTFGTGELFF
TRBV7-2	TRBJ2-3	CASSLQGPGTDTQYF
TRBV2	TRBJ2-1	CASSDGTGGREQFF
TRBV7-9	TRBJ2-1	CASSLDGDSFYNEQFF
TRBV19	TRBJ1-2	CASSMRDYGYTF
TRBV5-1	TRBJ2-3	CASSLGREGDTQYF
TRBV19	TRBJ1-1	CASSPTGATEAFF
TRBV27	TRBJ2-2	CASSLQGSAGELFF
TRBV27	TRBJ2-3	CASRRGGTDTQYF
TRBV10-1	TRBJ2-1	CASSNQLRDSGEQFF